Included here is one T cell receptor (beta chain) sequence, with context. The sample belongs to a study of blood T cell repertoires in COVID-19. Study-wide context: Sources were T cells, B-cell-depleted T cells, or PBMCs; the material itself was cDNA or gDNA.

The CDR3 extends over 12 amino acids. The germline V gene encodes CDR1 MDHEN and CDR2 SYDVKM. V lost 10 bases, J lost 7 bases, and 13 bases lay in between. TCRdb keeps only in-frame clones here, not all; method: immunoSEQ multiplex PCR. The sample includes about 330,000 clones, 88% of them seen just once. This chain uses TRBV28 with TRBJ1-4; D is uncertain. Sample: PBMCs or T cells enriched from blood (not recorded which). The sequence came from a man aged 25 to 45 who had recovered from COVID-19. CDR3 in DNA: TGTGCCACCCAAGATCCAGGTGAAAAACTGTTTTTT. It translates to CATQDPGEKLFF.